This TCR beta chain stems from a study of cytomegalovirus exposure and HLA in healthy donors. Primers: 60 Vbeta forward and 13 Jbeta reverse. The repertoire was sequenced with immunoSEQ multiplex PCR; TCRdb's copy has only in-frame clones and lacks some. The data show 150,000 to 200,000 clones, over 80% seen once. The CDR3 loop spans 17 amino acids. The junction had 13 bases not matched to a gene; V was cut back by 5 bases and J by 5 bases. Germline CDR1 reads SEHNR; CDR2 reads FQNEAQ (reference sequence). General study points: In a later analysis, a genetic analysis reported fewer productive-TCR N-insertions in an Asian-associated ancestry cluster than the cohort average. CMV serostatus was the sole immune exposure data available.

Turning to this clone: Its antigen is still unknown.

V usage is TRBV7-9 and J usage is TRBJ2-2; TRBD2 agrees at 8 bases. Source material: PBMCs. The clonotype was recovered from a man aged 50-60 years in good health and CMV-seronegative. The CDR3 sequence: CASSTRFAGGDTGELFF. CDR3 DNA: TGTGCCAGCAGCACCCGCTTTGCGGGGGGCGATACCGGGGAGCTGTTTTTT. The complete variable domain, with remaining parts taken from reference TRBV7-9 and TRBJ2-2, reads DTGVSQNPRHKITKRGQNVTFRCDPISEHNRLYWYRQTLGQGPEFLTYFQNEAQLEKSRLLSDRFSAERPKGSFSTLEIQRTEQGDSAMYLCASSTRFAGGDTGELFFGEGSRLTVL.